This T cell receptor beta chain was obtained from a study of T cell repertoires in ileal Crohn's disease. The overall study: At surgery, 30% to 40% of patients smoked, with median disease duration roughly 8.3 years. Broader study findings: Clonal expansions were more frequent in active smokers than non-smokers at surgery. Sorted CD8 T cells held more high-frequency clones than CD4.

As concerns this clone: The antigen is unknown.

Assay used: immunoSEQ multiplex PCR; TCRdb lists only in-frame clones, some missing. Of fewer than 20,000 clones listed, under 80% are singletons. V lost 5 bases to trimming and J lost 5 bases, with 6 bases between them. CDR3 length equals 12 residues. Germline loops: CDR1 SEHNR, CDR2 FQNEAQ (reference sequence). The receptor comes from an adult with Crohn's disease. Sample: ileal tissue. The V call is TRBV7-9, the J call TRBJ2-2, with D possibly TRBD1 on 5 matching bases. This chain's CDR3 is CASSHRTGELFF. CDR3 in DNA: TGTGCCAGCAGCCACAGGACCGGGGAGCTGTTTTTT.